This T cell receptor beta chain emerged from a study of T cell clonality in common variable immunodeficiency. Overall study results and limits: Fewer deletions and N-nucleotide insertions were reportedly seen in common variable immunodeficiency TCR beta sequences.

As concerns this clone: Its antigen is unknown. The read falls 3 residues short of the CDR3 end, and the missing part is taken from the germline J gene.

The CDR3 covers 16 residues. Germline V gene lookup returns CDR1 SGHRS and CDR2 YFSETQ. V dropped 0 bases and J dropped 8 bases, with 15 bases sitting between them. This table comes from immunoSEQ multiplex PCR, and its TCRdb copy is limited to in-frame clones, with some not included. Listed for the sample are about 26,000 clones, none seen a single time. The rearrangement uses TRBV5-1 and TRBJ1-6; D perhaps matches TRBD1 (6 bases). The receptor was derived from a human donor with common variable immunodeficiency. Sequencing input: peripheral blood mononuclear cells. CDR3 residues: CASSLAQGGSDSPLHF. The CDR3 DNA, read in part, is TGCGCCAGCAGCTTGGCACAGGGTGGCAGTGATTCACCC.